The 20 T cell receptor beta chains below all came from one sample that was sequenced in a study of T-cell memory formation after mild COVID-19. Using its own MiXCR run on the 5' RACE reads, TCRdb lists one record per CDR3 protein. Of around 390,000 distinct CDR3 sequences in the sample, 15% to 20% were seen once. The sequenced material came from PBMCs or a T cell subset sorted from them (not recorded which). These receptors came from a man between 18 and 35 years old who had mild COVID-19 (a few samples of this study predate the infection). Cell type and time point are not known.

A few counts support this clonotype. This chain joins TRBV7-2 and TRBJ2-1, with TRBD2 identical over 11 bases. The V and J ends lost 7 bases and 10 bases, in that order; junction bases with no gene match: 15. This CDR3 spans 16 amino acids. Germline values: CDR1 SGHTA, CDR2 FQGNSA. CDR3 amino acids: CASKLRELAGVGEQFF. CDR3 bases: TGTGCCAGCAAGCTTCGAGAACTAGCGGGGGTCGGAGAGCAGTTCTTC.

With respect to this clonotype: One end of the junction fails to match germline, which may point to a read error. V usage is TRBV7-9 and J usage is TRBJ2-5; tentative D call: TRBD1 (5 bases). This CDR3 has 12 amino acids. Per germline, CDR1 SEHNR and CDR2 FQNEAQ (reference sequence). The CDR3 protein is CASSFREETKYF. The CDR3 coding sequence is TGTGCCAGCAGCTTCAGGGAAGAGACCAAGTACTTC. Filled out from reference TRBV7-9 and TRBJ2-5, the complete variable domain reads DTGVSQNPRHKITKRGQNVTFRCDPISEHNRLYWYRQTLGQGPEFLTYFQNEAQLEKSRLLSDRFSAERPKGSFSTLEIQRTEQGDSAMYLCASSFREETKYFGPGTRLLVL.

This clonotype was observed many times. CDR3 residues: CASSPPGLQETQYF. Here the CDR3 DNA reads TGTGCCAGCAGTCCCCCGGGGTTACAAGAGACCCAGTACTTC. The chain uses TRBV12-3 or TRBV12-4 and TRBJ2-5, with D possibly matching TRBD2 (5 bases). Trimming stripped 5 bases from V and 2 bases from J, with 12 bases between. This CDR3 spans 14 amino acids.

In this sample, this clonotype turned up a few times. V usage is TRBV28 and J usage is TRBJ1-2; TRBD1 matches at 9 bases. The length of the CDR3 is 15 residues. CDR1 and CDR2 (germline): MDHEN, SYDVKM. Trimming cost V 6 bases and J 5 bases; bases outside gene matches: 10. The CDR3 loop is CASSPRDRVWYGYTF. In DNA, the CDR3 is TGTGCCAGCAGCCCCCGGGACAGGGTTTGGTATGGCTACACCTTC.

CDR3 loop: CASSYTPGDTEAFF. In DNA, the CDR3 is TGTGCCAGCAGTTATACACCTGGGGACACTGAAGCTTTCTTT. The chain is built from TRBV6-2 or TRBV6-3 and TRBJ1-1; D call uncertain. Trimming shortened V by 3 bases and J by 3 bases, and 11 bases separated the two germline ends. The CDR3 runs to 14 residues. Germline V lookup: CDR1 MNHEY, CDR2 SVGEGT.

The chain uses TRBV20-1 and TRBJ2-1, with 10 bases lining up with TRBD1. This CDR3 is 14 amino acids long. V trimming: 5 bases; J trimming: 4 bases; junction bases outside the gene matches: 5. Germline V lookup: CDR1 DFQATT, CDR2 SNEGSKA (reference sequence). CDR3 residues: CSASGTGAYNEQFF. CDR3 in DNA: TGCAGTGCTTCCGGGACAGGGGCTTACAATGAGCAGTTCTTC.

The chain employs TRBV7-8 and TRBJ2-1; D gene unclear. This CDR3 has 14 residues. V lost 5 bases and J lost 2, with 10 bases in between. Germline assignment: CDR1 SGHVS and CDR2 FQNEAQ. CDR3: CASSPAWAYNEQFF. As DNA, the CDR3 is TGTGCCAGCAGCCCCGCTTGGGCCTACAATGAGCAGTTCTTC.

The V call is TRBV9, the J call TRBJ1-6; possibly TRBD1 for D (5 bases). Trimming shortened V by 3 bases and J by 10 bases, and 20 bases separated the two germline ends. The CDR3 loop spans 16 amino acids. Germline V gene data show CDR1 as SGDLS and CDR2 as YYNGEE. CDR3 sequence (DNA): TGTGCCAGCAGCGCTGCAACAGGAGGCTCAGGATCACCCCTCCACTTT. It is translated as CASSAATGGSGSPLHF.

The chain has TRBV24-1 and TRBJ2-2; 9 positions agree with TRBD1. Per germline, CDR1 KGHDR and CDR2 SFDVKD. The CDR3 has 16 amino acids. The junction had 3 bases not matched to a gene; V was cut back by 2 bases and J by 3 bases. CDR3 sequence (DNA): TGTGCCACCAGTGATTCTGGGACAGGGTACACCGGGGAGCTGTTTTTT. Its protein is CATSDSGTGYTGELFF.

This clonotype has only a few counts. V and J are TRBV15 and TRBJ2-1; D remains unclear. This CDR3 spans 11 amino acids. The germline V gene has CDR1 LNHNV and CDR2 YYDKDF (reference sequence). V lost 8 bases and J 0 bases, leaving 2 bases between the germline ends. The CDR3 DNA follows: TGTGCCACCCGCTCCTACAATGAGCAGTTCTTC. As protein: CATRSYNEQFF. Full variable domain (missing parts from reference TRBV15 and TRBJ2-1): DAMVIQNPRYQVTQFGKPVTLSCSQTLNHNVMYWYQQKSSQAPKLLFHYYDKDFNNEADTPDNFQSRRPNTSFCFLDIRSPGLGDTAMYLCATRSYNEQFFGPGTRLTVL.

This clonotype was detected ten times or more. V gene TRBV24-1 combines with J gene TRBJ2-3, with D possibly TRBD2 on 6 matching bases. Germline-derived CDR1 and CDR2 are KGHDR and SFDVKD. V shed 4 bases and J shed 5 bases, with 12 bases lying between them. The CDR3 runs 14 residues. The CDR3 DNA is TGTGCCACCAGTGAGGAGGGGAAGGTAGATACGCAGTATTTT. This sequence encodes CATSEEGKVDTQYF.

This clonotype was observed at least ten times. J is TRBJ1-1 and V is TRBV20-1; TRBD1 agrees at 7 bases. The trim removed 1 base at V and 8 bases at J, leaving 4 bases unmatched. The CDR3 sequence is 12 residues long. Germline CDR1 reads DFQATT; CDR2 reads SNEGSKA (reference sequence). The DNA of the CDR3 is TGCAGTGCTAGAGTAATGACAGGGGAAGCTTTCTTT. Its protein product is CSARVMTGEAFF.

The chain uses TRBV7-2 and TRBJ2-7; D may be TRBD2 (6 bases). Trimming stripped 3 bases from V and 0 bases from J, with 12 bases between. This CDR3 has 15 amino acids. Germline CDR1 reads SGHTA; CDR2 reads FQGNSA. In nucleotides, the CDR3 is TGTGCCAGCAGCTTGGGACTGGGGAGCTCCTACGAGCAGTACTTC. Its translation: CASSLGLGSSYEQYF.

The chain carries TRBV29-1 and TRBJ2-5, with TRBD1 identical over 7 bases. V lost 7 bases, J lost 3 bases, and 8 bases stayed unmatched. Germline V gives CDR1 SQVTM, CDR2 ANQGSEA. The CDR3 is made up of 13 amino acids. This chain's CDR3 is CSAAGGVKETQYF. CDR3 DNA sequence: TGCAGCGCCGCAGGGGGTGTTAAAGAGACCCAGTACTTC.

The V call is TRBV7-9, the J call TRBJ1-4; the D gene is possibly TRBD1 (6 bases). The germline CDR1 and CDR2 sequences are SEHNR and FQNEAQ (reference sequence). This CDR3 has 15 amino acids. The V and J ends lost 4 bases and 3 bases respectively, with 12 bases between them. The CDR3 bases are TGTGCCAGCAGCTCTACAGGGAGGGCTAATGAAAAACTGTTTTTT. Protein: CASSSTGRANEKLFF.

There are a few counts of this clonotype. The chain has TRBV6-1 and TRBJ1-1, with D unresolved. CDR3 length: 10 amino acids. Germline V gene lookup returns CDR1 MNHNS and CDR2 SASEGT. V lost 4 bases and J lost 8, with 5 bases in between. The CDR3 here is CASSGKEAFF. Written as DNA, the CDR3 is TGTGCCAGCAGTGGGAAAGAAGCTTTCTTT.

This sequence joins TRBV28 and TRBJ2-7; TRBD1 matches 7 bases. This CDR3 has 12 amino acids. Germline assignment: CDR1 MDHEN and CDR2 SYDVKM. With 4 bases clipped from V and 6 bases from J, the junction kept 3 bases outside the gene matches. The CDR3 DNA sequence: TGTGCCAGCAGTTACCCAGGGGGCGAGCAGTACGTC. Translation gives CASSYPGGEQYV.

The rearrangement uses TRBV6-5 and TRBJ2-7, with no clear D. Germline CDR1 is MNHEY and CDR2 is SVGAGI. This CDR3 has 13 residues. Between the trimmed V and J ends, which lost 2 bases and 7 bases, there was a span of 12 bases. The CDR3 protein is CASSYGSGLEQYF. The CDR3, as DNA: TGTGCCAGCAGTTACGGCTCAGGATTAGAGCAGTACTTC.

This clonotype was counted many times. The chain is built from TRBV7-9 and TRBJ1-1, with D unresolved. The CDR3 sequence is 12 residues long. Trimming shortened V by 2 bases and J by 0 bases, and 1 base separated the two germline ends. Germline loops: CDR1 SEHNR, CDR2 FQNEAQ (reference sequence). CDR3 region: CASSLLNTEAFF. The CDR3 coding sequence is TGTGCCAGCAGCTTACTGAACACTGAAGCTTTCTTT.

The CDR3 nucleotides are TGTGCCAGCAGCCAGTTCCGGGACAGTAGCACAGATACGCAGTATTTT. This codes for CASSQFRDSSTDTQYF. This chain connects TRBV14 to TRBJ2-3, with TRBD1 identical over 7 bases. Germline assignment: CDR1 SGHDN and CDR2 FVKESK. The CDR3 length is 16 residues. With V trimmed by 3 bases and J by 0 bases, 6 bases remained unmatched. Together with reference TRBV14 and TRBJ2-3, the CDR3 gives the full variable domain: EAGVTQFPSHSVIEKGQTVTLRCDPISGHDNLYWYRRVMGKEIKFLLHFVKESKQDESGMPNNRFLAERTGGTYSTLKVQPAELEDSGVYFCASSQFRDSSTDTQYFGPGTRLTVL.